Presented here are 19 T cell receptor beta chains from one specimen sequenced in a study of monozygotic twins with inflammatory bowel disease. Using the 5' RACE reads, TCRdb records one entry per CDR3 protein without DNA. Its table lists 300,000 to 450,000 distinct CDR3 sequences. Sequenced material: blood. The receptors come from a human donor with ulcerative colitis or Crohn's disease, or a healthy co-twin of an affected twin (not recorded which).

CDR3 in amino acids: CASSKVGDSGEYYEQYF. V usage is TRBV21-1 and J usage is TRBJ2-7; TCRdb gives TRBD2 as the D gene, but with no DNA this cannot be confirmed. TRBV21-1 represents a pseudogene. The CDR3 has 17 amino acids.

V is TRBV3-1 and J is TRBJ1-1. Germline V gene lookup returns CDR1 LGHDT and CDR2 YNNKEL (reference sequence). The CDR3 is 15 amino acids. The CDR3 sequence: CASSQALLRNTEAFF.

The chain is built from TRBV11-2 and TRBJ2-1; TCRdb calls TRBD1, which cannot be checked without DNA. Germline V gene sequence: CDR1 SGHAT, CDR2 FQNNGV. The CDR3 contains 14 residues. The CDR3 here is CASSLDRAGNEQFF.

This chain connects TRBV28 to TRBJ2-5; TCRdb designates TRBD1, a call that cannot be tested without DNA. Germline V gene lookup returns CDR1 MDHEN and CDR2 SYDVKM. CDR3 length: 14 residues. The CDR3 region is CASSLWTDQETQYF.

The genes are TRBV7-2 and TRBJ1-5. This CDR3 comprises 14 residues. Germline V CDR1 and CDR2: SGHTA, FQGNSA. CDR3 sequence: CASSLGWDIQPQHF.

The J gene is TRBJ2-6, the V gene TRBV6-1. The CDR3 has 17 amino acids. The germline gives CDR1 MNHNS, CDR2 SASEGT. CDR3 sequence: CASSERGMSSGANVLTF.

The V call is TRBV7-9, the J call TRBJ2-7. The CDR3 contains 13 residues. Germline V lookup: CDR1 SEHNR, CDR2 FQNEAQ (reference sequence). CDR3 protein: CASSLRIGYEQYF. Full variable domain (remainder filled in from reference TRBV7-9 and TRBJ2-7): DTGVSQNPRHKITKRGQNVTFRCDPISEHNRLYWYRQTLGQGPEFLTYFQNEAQLEKSRLLSDRFSAERPKGSFSTLEIQRTEQGDSAMYLCASSLRIGYEQYFGPGTRLTVT.

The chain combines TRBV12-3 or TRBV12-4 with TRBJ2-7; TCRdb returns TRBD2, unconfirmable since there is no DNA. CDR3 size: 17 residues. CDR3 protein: CASSSGLAGVLSYEQYF.

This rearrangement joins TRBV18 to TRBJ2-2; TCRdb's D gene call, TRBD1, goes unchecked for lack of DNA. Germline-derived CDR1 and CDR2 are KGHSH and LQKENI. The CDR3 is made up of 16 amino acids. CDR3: CASSPGPTGSTGELFF.

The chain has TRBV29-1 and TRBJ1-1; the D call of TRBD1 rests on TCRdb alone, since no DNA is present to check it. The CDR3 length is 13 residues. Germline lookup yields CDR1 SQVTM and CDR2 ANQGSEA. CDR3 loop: CSVGGQGLKGSIF.

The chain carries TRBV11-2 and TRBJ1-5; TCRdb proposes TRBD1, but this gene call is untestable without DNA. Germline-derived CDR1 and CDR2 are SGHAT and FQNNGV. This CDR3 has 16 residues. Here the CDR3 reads CASSSLAGTGDQPQHF.

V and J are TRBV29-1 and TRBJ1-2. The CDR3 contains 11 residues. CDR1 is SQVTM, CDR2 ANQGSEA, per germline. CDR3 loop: CSVVWDYGYTF.

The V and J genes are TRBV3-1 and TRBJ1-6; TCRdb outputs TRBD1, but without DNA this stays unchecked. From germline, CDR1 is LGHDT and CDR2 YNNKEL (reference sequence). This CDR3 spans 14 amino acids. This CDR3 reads CASSTYDSNSPLHF.

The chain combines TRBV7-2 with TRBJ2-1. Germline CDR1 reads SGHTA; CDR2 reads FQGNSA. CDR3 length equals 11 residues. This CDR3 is CASSFYNEQFF. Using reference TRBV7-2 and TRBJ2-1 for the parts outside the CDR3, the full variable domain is GAGVSQSPSNKVTEKGKDVELRCDPISGHTALYWYRQSLGQGLEFLIYFQGNSAPDKSGLPSDRFSAERTGGSVSTLTIQRTQQEDSAVYLCASSFYNEQFFGPGTRLTVL.

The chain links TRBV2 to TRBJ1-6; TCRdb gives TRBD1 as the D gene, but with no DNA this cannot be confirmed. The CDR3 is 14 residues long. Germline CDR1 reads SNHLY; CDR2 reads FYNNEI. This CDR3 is CASSEGTVFSPLHF.

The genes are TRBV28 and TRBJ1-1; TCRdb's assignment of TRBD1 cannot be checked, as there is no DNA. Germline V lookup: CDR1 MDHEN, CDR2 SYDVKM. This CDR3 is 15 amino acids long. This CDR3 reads CASSLFTGENTEAFF.

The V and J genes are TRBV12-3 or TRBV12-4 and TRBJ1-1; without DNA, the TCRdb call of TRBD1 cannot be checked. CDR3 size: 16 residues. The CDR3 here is CASSPGTGVKNTEAFF.

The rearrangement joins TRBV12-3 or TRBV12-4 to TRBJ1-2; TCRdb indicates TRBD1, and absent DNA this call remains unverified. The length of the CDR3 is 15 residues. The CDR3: CASSDYRATNYGYTF.

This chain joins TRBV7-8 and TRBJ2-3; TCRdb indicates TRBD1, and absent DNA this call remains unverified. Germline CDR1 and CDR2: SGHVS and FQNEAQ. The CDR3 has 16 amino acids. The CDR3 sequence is CASSLASGGVIDTQYF.